The clone carrying this T cell receptor beta chain was found a few times. This sample was taken from a study of beta chain features in type 1 diabetes. Of the isolated RNA, all was reverse transcribed, and so the sequenced material was expressed TCRB transcripts. Sequenced by immunoSEQ multiplex PCR; TCRdb stores in-frame clones only, minus some. The sample lists approximately 380,000 clones, about 14% occurring once. The V and J ends lost 1 base and 0 bases respectively, with 11 bases between them. The germline CDR1 and CDR2 sequences are MGHRA and YSYEKL. This CDR3 has 16 amino acids. This chain links TRBV4-1 with TRBJ2-3; D is perhaps TRBD2 (6 bases). Sample: naive CD4+ T cells from blood. The clonotype was recovered from a woman younger than 35 in good health. For the CDR3, the DNA is TGCGCCAGCAGCCAAGGGCTAGCGCGTAGCACAGATACGCAGTATTTT. Translated, it gives CASSQGLARSTDTQYF.